This T cell receptor (beta chain) is from a study of CD4+ T cells in melanoma (dated by TCRdb to 2021 to 2024). Notes on the research overall: The study investigated neoantigen-specific CD4+ T cells in human melanoma. Study-wide findings and limitations: The report described a correlation between neoantigen-specific CD4+ T cells and the function of CD8+ T cells, macrophages and B cells. Neoantigen-specific CD4+ T cells in melanoma were reported to have a range of differentiation states.

Reading from cysteine to phenylalanine, the CDR3 counts 11 amino acids. CDR3 DNA only is kept here, 33 bases in frame from base 1. CDR1 and CDR2, looked up from the germline V gene, are SNHLY and FYNNEI. The V end loses 11 bases and the J end loses 4 bases, and a stretch of 8 bases separates them. This clone was seen only once. Its antigen has not been determined. No base-level quality is on record; no much larger clone is a single base apart. Library prep was done by the immunoSEQ multiplex PCR assay. This is the immuneACCESS table as TCRdb keeps it, with only in-frame sequences that have V and J called. A part of the clones is gone; compared with another copy, unresolved V genes explain less than half, and the rest is unexplained. For this sample there are a few thousand clones; under 75% appear just once. The ten largest clones add up to around 30% of the sample. Donors were patients with melanoma.

Sequencing was done on a sample of cells from a culture (not recorded whether cultured in vitro). The chain was built from TRBV2 and TRBJ2-2, with no confidently assigned D gene. The source is a human donor with melanoma. The CDR3 amino acid sequence is: CAPIATGELFF. The nucleotide sequence is TGTGCCCCCATCGCCACCGGGGAGCTGTTTTTT.